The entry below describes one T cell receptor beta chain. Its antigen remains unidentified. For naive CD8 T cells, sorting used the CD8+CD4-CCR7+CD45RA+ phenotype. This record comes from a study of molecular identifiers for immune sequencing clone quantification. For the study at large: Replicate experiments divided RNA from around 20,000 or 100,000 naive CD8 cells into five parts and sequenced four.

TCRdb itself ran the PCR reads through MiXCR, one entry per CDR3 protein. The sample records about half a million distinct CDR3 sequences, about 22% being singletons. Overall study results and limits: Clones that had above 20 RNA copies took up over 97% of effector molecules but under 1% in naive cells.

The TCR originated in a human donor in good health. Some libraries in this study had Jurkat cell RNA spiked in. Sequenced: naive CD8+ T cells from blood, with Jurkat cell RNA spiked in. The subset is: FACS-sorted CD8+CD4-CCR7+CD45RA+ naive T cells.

Here the CDR3 reads CATSSLDTPGEQFF. The DNA of the CDR3 is TGTGCCACCAGTTCCTTGGACACCCCGGGTGAGCAGTTCTTC. The chain has TRBV24-1 and TRBJ2-1; D perhaps matches TRBD1 (5 bases). CDR3 length: 14 residues. CDR1 is KGHDR, CDR2 SFDVKD, per germline. Trimming took 6 bases from V and 9 from J, leaving 17 bases between them.